Listed below are T cell receptor beta chains from one sample, sequenced in a study of T-cell reconstitution after alpha-beta-depleted transplantation in children. TCRdb itself ran the PCR reads through MiXCR, one entry per CDR3 protein. The data hold roughly 110,000 distinct CDR3 sequences, with approximately 10% observed a single time. This specimen consisted of PBMCs, obtained before TCRalphabeta/CD19-depleted stem cell transplant. These receptors all stem from a boy younger than 10 with acute lymphoblastic leukemia, due to receive a stem cell transplant. CDR3s include the opening cysteine and the closing phenylalanine or tryptophan. The D gene is left open where the match is weak. For some rows the clone size is stated as once, few or many, or as a class when expanded; others skip it.

TRBJ2-3 . TRBV7-2 many 16 TGTGCCAGCAGCTTAGGCCACGACAGTCGCACAGATACGCAGTATTTT CASSLGHDSRTDTQYF
TRBJ2-1 . TRBV20-1 few 13 TGCAGTGCGCCAGCGGTTTCCTACAATGAGCAGTTCTTC CSAPAVSYNEQFF
TRBJ2-1 TRBD2 TRBV6-1 . 16 TGTGCCAGCAGCTCGTGGGGCGGGAGGGCCTACAATGAGCAGTTCTTC CASSSWGGRAYNEQFF
TRBJ2-7 . TRBV5-5 many 14 TGTGCCAGCATGAGGCAGACATCCTCCTACGAGCAGTACTTC CASMRQTSSYEQYF
TRBJ1-5 . TRBV6-1 . 12 TGTGCCATCAGTGTTGGGAGCCAGCCCCAGCATTTT CAISVGSQPQHF
TRBJ2-4 . TRBV12-3/TRBV12-4 few 15 TGTGCCAGCAGTTTAGCAGGGGGAGCCAAAAACATTCAGTACTTC CASSLAGGAKNIQYF
TRBJ2-1 TRBD1 TRBV12-3/TRBV12-4 . 15 TGTGCCAGCAGTCACAGACAGGGGGTTATCAATAAGCAGTTCTTC CASSHRQGVINKQFF
TRBJ1-2 TRBD1 TRBV12-3/TRBV12-4 . 14 TGTGCCAGCAGCTTAGGGGGCTTCAACTATGGCTACACCTTC CASSLGGFNYGYTF
TRBJ1-4 . TRBV15 . 11 TGTGCCACCAGCAGAGACGAAAAACTGTTTTTT CATSRDEKLFF
TRBJ2-7 TRBD1 TRBV4-1 . 17 TGCGCCAGCAGCCAAGATGGCGGGACAGGCATTACCTACGAGCAGTACTTC CASSQDGGTGITYEQYF
TRBJ2-6 TRBD1 TRBV18 few 18 TGTGCCAGCTCACCCCGGACAGGGGCCCTCTCTGGGGCCAACGTCCTGACTTTC CASSPRTGALSGANVLTF
TRBJ1-2 . TRBV20-1 few 16 TGCAGTGCTAGAATTCAATCCGGGACAAACAACTATGGCTACACCTTC CSARIQSGTNNYGYTF
TRBJ1-1 . TRBV5-1 many 15 TGCGCCAGCAGCTACGGGGGGGTTGTGGACACTGAAGCTTTCTTT CASSYGGVVDTEAFF
TRBJ2-7 . TRBV19 few 15 TGTGCCAGTAGTATAATGGCAACTGCTTCCTACGAGCAGTACTTC CASSIMATASYEQYF
TRBJ2-2 . TRBV20-1 few 16 TGCAGTGCTAGAGAGGTGGGACACGTGAACACCGGGGAGCTGTTTTTT CSAREVGHVNTGELFF
TRBJ2-3 . TRBV5-1 many 14 TGCGCCAGCAGCTTGGACCAGGGAACGGATACGCAGTATTTT CASSLDQGTDTQYF
TRBJ1-3 . TRBV18 few 16 TGTGCCAGCTCACCACCGACCGTCGCGTTTGGAAACACCATATATTTT CASSPPTVAFGNTIYF
TRBJ2-7 . TRBV5-1 . 13 TGCGCCAGCAGCTTGGAAGGGATTTACGAGCAGTACTTC CASSLEGIYEQYF
TRBJ1-5 TRBD1 TRBV20-1 . 15 TGCAGTGCTATGGCGGGACAGGGAGGCAATCAGCCCCAGCATTTT CSAMAGQGGNQPQHF
TRBJ2-1 . TRBV12-3/TRBV12-4 many 15 TGTGCCAGCAGTTCCCGACAGGGGAGGGCCGGAGAACAGTTCTTC CASSSRQGRAGEQFF
TRBJ2-1 TRBD2 TRBV29-1 . 17 TGCAGCGTTGACGGGACTAGCGGGAGCGTGCCCTACAATGAGCAGTTCTTC CSVDGTSGSVPYNEQFF
TRBJ2-2 . TRBV20-1 few 14 TGCAGTGCTAGAGCGGGAAGGCGAACCGGGGAGCTGTTTTTT CSARAGRRTGELFF
TRBJ2-7 . TRBV6-5 many 14 TGTGCCAGCAGTTACTCGGGCCCTCTCTACGAGCAGTACTTC CASSYSGPLYEQYF
TRBJ2-5 TRBD1 TRBV7-9 . 15 TGTGCCAGCAGCCCCAAGACAGGGGGACGAGAGACCCAGTACTTC CASSPKTGGRETQYF
TRBJ2-1 . TRBV9 . 15 TGTGCCAGCAACGTTGGGGGAAGCTCCTACAATGAGCAGTTCTTC CASNVGGSSYNEQFF
TRBJ2-2 TRBD1 TRBV27 . 15 TGTGCCAGCAGTTTATCGACAGGGGGCTCCGGGGAGCTGTTTTTT CASSLSTGGSGELFF
TRBJ1-5 . TRBV20-1 . 15 TGCAGTGCTAGAGATCGCAGGTATAGCAATCAGCCCCAGCATTTT CSARDRRYSNQPQHF
TRBJ1-6 . TRBV27 few 15 TGTGCCAGCAGTTTATTGCCGGGGACGGATTCACCCCTCCACTTT CASSLLPGTDSPLHF
TRBJ2-7 TRBD2 TRBV28 . 16 TGTGCCAGCAATTCCGGGACTAGCGGGAGGTCCTACGAGCAGTACTTC CASNSGTSGRSYEQYF
TRBJ2-2 . TRBV2 once 13 TGTGCCAGCAGTTCCGGGACCACCGGGGAGCTGTTTTTT CASSSGTTGELFF
TRBJ2-5 . TRBV7-9 . 13 TGTGCCAGCAGCCAACAGAATTCTGCGACCCAGTACTTC CASSQQNSATQYF
TRBJ2-7 . TRBV12-3/TRBV12-4 many 13 TGTGCCAGCAGTACTACAGGGTTGAGCGAGCAGTACTTC CASSTTGLSEQYF
TRBJ1-6 . TRBV5-1 few 14 TGCGCCAGCAGCTTGGAACCCTATAATTCACCCCTCCACTTT CASSLEPYNSPLHF
TRBJ2-3 TRBD2 TRBV7-7 . 13 TGTGCTAGCAGCTTTGCGGGGGGCGATACGCAGTATTTT CASSFAGGDTQYF
TRBJ2-5 TRBD1 TRBV12-3/TRBV12-4 many 15 TGTGCCAGCAGTTTAGGGGACAGGGTGAGAGAGACCCAGTACTTC CASSLGDRVRETQYF
TRBJ2-7 TRBD2 TRBV6-5 many 17 TGTGCCAGCAGTTGGGCCCCAGCGGGAGCCCCCGCCTACGAGCAGTACTTC CASSWAPAGAPAYEQYF
TRBJ1-4 . TRBV5-1 . 16 TGCGCCAGCAGCCCAAAGGACCCGGCAACTAATGAAAAACTGTTTTTT CASSPKDPATNEKLFF
TRBJ2-5 . TRBV5-5 many 14 TGTGCCAGCAGCTCTAGGGGTGGAGGATGGACCCAGTACTTC CASSSRGGGWTQYF
TRBJ1-6 . TRBV6-5 many 15 TGTGCCAGCAGTTACAGGGGCAGTAATAATTCACCCCTCCACTTT CASSYRGSNNSPLHF
TRBJ2-1 . TRBV5-1 . 16 TGCGCCAGCAGCTCGACCGGGACCGAGCGCTACAATGAGCAGTTCTTC CASSSTGTERYNEQFF
TRBJ2-3 TRBD1 TRBV12-3/TRBV12-4 many 12 TGTGCCAGCAGAAGGGGGCCCGATACGCAGTATTTT CASRRGPDTQYF
TRBJ2-1 TRBD2 TRBV7-8 few 15 TGTGCCAGCAGTGCTACTAGCGGGAGGGACAATGAGCAGTTCTTC CASSATSGRDNEQFF
TRBJ1-1 . TRBV5-1 few 11 TGCGCCAGCAATTCTAACACTGAAGCTTTCTTT CASNSNTEAFF
TRBJ2-5 . TRBV15 . 14 TGTGCCACGACATACGGGGGAAGTGAAAAGACCCAGTACTTC CATTYGGSEKTQYF
TRBJ1-1 . TRBV5-1 . 13 TGCGCCAGCAGCTTGGATGGAGGGTTTGAAGCTTTCTTT CASSLDGGFEAFF
TRBJ2-5 TRBD2 TRBV7-2 few 15 TGTGCCAGCAGTTTTCTAGCGGGGGGAGGAGAGACCCAGTACTTC CASSFLAGGGETQYF
TRBJ2-3 . TRBV19 . 12 TGTGCCACCCTAAGGCCCCCAGATACGCAGTATTTT CATLRPPDTQYF
TRBJ2-3 . TRBV2 . 16 TGTGCCAGCAGTCCCCTACGGAGGGGGGTTTCTGATACGCAGTATTTT CASSPLRRGVSDTQYF
TRBJ2-7 . TRBV7-2 few 14 TGTGCCAGCGGTCCGAGGCGGAGCTCCTACGAGCAGTACTTC CASGPRRSSYEQYF
TRBJ1-6 . TRBV3-1 . 13 TGTGCCAGCAGCCAAGGGCTAAATTCACCCCTCCACTTT CASSQGLNSPLHF
TRBJ1-2 . TRBV20-1 . 13 TGCAGTGCTCTGATGACATGGGCCGACGGCTACACCTTC CSALMTWADGYTF
TRBJ2-7 . TRBV5-1 . 14 TGCGCCACCTCGCCCGGGGACTCGACCTACGAGCAGTACTTC CATSPGDSTYEQYF
TRBJ2-7 TRBD2 TRBV3-1 once 16 TGTGCCAGCAGCCAAGCCGGGACTAGCGTCTCCTACGAGCAGTACTTC CASSQAGTSVSYEQYF
TRBJ2-2 TRBD2 TRBV12-3/TRBV12-4 few 18 TGTGCCAGCAGCCTTAAGACTAGCGGGAGTGGTTTTACCGGGGAGCTGTTTTTT CASSLKTSGSGFTGELFF
TRBJ2-1 TRBD2 TRBV20-1 few 16 TGCAGTGCTAGAGATGTTGGGACTAGCGGCTACAATGAGCAGTTCTTC CSARDVGTSGYNEQFF
TRBJ2-1 TRBD2 TRBV27 . 16 TGTGCCAGCAGTTTAAGACTAGCGGGAAGGGGGAATGAGCAGTTCTTC CASSLRLAGRGNEQFF
TRBJ2-2 . TRBV5-1 . 15 TGCGCCAGCAGCTTGACCACTCAGGGATCCGGGGAGCTGTTTTTT CASSLTTQGSGELFF
TRBJ2-7 . TRBV11-1 many 20 TGTGCCAGCAGCTTGGACAGGGGGCGTCTAGCGGGAGGACTTAGGGACGAGCAGTACTTC CASSLDRGRLAGGLRDEQYF
TRBJ2-3 . TRBV12-3/TRBV12-4 many 14 TGTGCCAGCAGTTCGGGCCAACAGAGGGATACGCAGTATTTT CASSSGQQRDTQYF